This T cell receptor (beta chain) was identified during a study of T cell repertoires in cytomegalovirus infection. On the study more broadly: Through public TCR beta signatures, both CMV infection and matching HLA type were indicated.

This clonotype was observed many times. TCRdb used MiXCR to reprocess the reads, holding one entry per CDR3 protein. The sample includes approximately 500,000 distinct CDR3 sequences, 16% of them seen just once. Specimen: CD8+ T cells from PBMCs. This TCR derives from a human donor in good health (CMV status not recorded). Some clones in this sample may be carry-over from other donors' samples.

CDR3 protein: CSVEVASMNTEAFF. In DNA form, the CDR3 reads TGCAGCGTTGAAGTGGCAAGTATGAACACTGAAGCTTTCTTT. The rearrangement links TRBV29-1 to TRBJ1-1; D ambiguous. This CDR3 has 14 residues. V was trimmed by 1 base and J by 0 bases, leaving 9 bases between them. Germline V gives CDR1 SQVTM, CDR2 ANQGSEA.